One sample yielded the 27 T cell receptor beta chains listed below, sequenced in a study of T cells in Graves' hyperthyroidism and ophthalmopathy. Amplified TCR beta CDR3 regions came from RNA transcripts. The TCR CDR3 was amplified in a first-round RT-PCR using the HTBI primer set. MiXCR, applied by TCRdb to the multiplex PCR reads, yields one record per CDR3 protein. This repertoire shows 500,000 to 800,000 distinct CDR3 sequences, more than 12% found once; its top ten account for under 15%. Material: blood. These TCRs come from a woman aged 45-65 years with Graves' ophthalmopathy.

This clonotype has a count of ten or more. This sequence joins TRBV4-2 and TRBJ1-1; tentatively, D is TRBD1 (6 bases). V was shortened by 2 bases and J by 0 bases, with 13 bases between the two germline ends. The CDR3 extends over 16 amino acids. Germline assignment: CDR1 LGHNA and CDR2 YNFKEQ. The CDR3 reads CASSQTPDRLNTEAFF. The DNA of the CDR3 is TGTGCCAGCAGCCAAACCCCCGACAGGCTGAACACTGAAGCTTTCTTT.

Comments on this clonotype: The junction departs from the called germline gene at one end, perhaps through a read error. The chain uses TRBV6-2 or TRBV6-3 and TRBJ2-7; 9 bases align to TRBD2. Germline lookup yields CDR1 MNHEY and CDR2 SVGEGT. The CDR3 totals 13 residues. CDR3 amino acids: CASRPGLAYERYF. The CDR3 bases are TGTGCCAGCAGACCGGGACTAGCCTACGAGCGGTACTTC.

V is TRBV9 and J is TRBJ2-1; 13 bases map to TRBD2. This CDR3 comprises 14 residues. The germline V gene encodes CDR1 SGDLS and CDR2 YYNGEE. V gave up 1 base and J gave up 9 bases; unmatched junction bases: 1. CDR3 nucleotides: TGTGCCAGCAGCGTACGGACTAGCGGGAGTGAGCAGTTCTTC. Protein sequence: CASSVRTSGSEQFF. The whole variable domain, filled in from reference TRBV9 and TRBJ2-1, reads DSGVTQTPKHLITATGQRVTLRCSPRSGDLSVYWYQQSLDQGLQFLIQYYNGEERAKGNILERFSAQQFPDLHSELNLSSLELGDSALYFCASSVRTSGSEQFFGPGTRLTVL.

The sample holds many counts of this clonotype. Here the CDR3 reads CASSIGAQGAYNEQFF. The DNA for the CDR3 is TGTGCCAGCAGCATAGGGGCACAGGGGGCCTACAATGAGCAGTTCTTC. The V and J genes are TRBV3-1 and TRBJ2-1, with TRBD1 identical over 8 bases. The CDR3 covers 16 residues. Germline-derived CDR1 and CDR2 are LGHDT and YNNKEL (reference sequence). V gave up 5 bases and J gave up 2 bases; unmatched junction bases: 8.

This clonotype was detected many times. The chain couples TRBV20-1 to TRBJ1-1, with D perhaps TRBD1 (6 bases). CDR1 is DFQATT and CDR2 is SNEGSKA in the germline V gene (reference sequence). This CDR3 comprises 14 residues. The V end lost 3 bases, the J end lost 5 bases, and 16 bases lay between the germline ends. The CDR3 nucleotides are TGCAGTGCTAGGGAGGGACATTGGGGGACTGAAGCTTTCTTT. Protein sequence: CSAREGHWGTEAFF.

Remarks on this clonotype: A much larger clone lies one base from this, so it may be a read error. V and J are TRBV11-1 and TRBJ2-1; D possibly corresponds to TRBD2 (6 bases). The germline V gene has CDR1 SGHAT and CDR2 FQDESV (reference sequence). This CDR3 is built from 15 residues. The CDR3 sequence: CASTHAGWEYNEQLF. In DNA, the CDR3 is TGTGCCAGCACCCACGCGGGGTGGGAATACAATGAGCAGCTCTTC.

Notes on this clonotype: This may come from a read error, since a much larger clone is one base off. The rearrangement uses TRBV27 and TRBJ2-7; D possibly corresponds to TRBD1 (8 bases). The V end was cut by 6 bases, the J end by 7 bases, with 16 bases between. The CDR3 spans 13 residues. The germline CDR1 and CDR2 sequences are MNHEY and SMNVEV (reference sequence). CDR3 region: CASSTGGGGEQYF. CDR3 nucleotides: TGTGCCAGCAGCACAGGGGGAGGGGGTGAGCAGTACTTC.

This clonotype was counted ten times or more. V gene TRBV5-1 combines with J gene TRBJ2-7; TRBD2 matches at 14 bases. CDR3 size: 15 residues. CDR1 is SGHRS, CDR2 YFSETQ, per germline. V shed 5 bases, J shed 5 bases, and the junction held 6 bases outside the gene matches. For the CDR3, the DNA is TGCGCCAGCAGTGAAGGGACTAGCGGGAGCCACGAGCAGTACTTC. Translating it yields CASSEGTSGSHEQYF.

The CDR3 loop reads CAIRVEGSGELFF. The CDR3 DNA reads as TGTGCCATCAGGGTGGAGGGGTCCGGGGAGCTGTTTTTT. J is TRBJ2-2 and V is TRBV10-3, with a possible D match to TRBD2 (6 bases). Deletions cut 6 bases from V and 6 bases from J, with 11 bases between. Germline lookup yields CDR1 ENHRY and CDR2 SYGVKD. The CDR3 loop spans 13 amino acids.

In this sample, this clonotype turned up many times. The chain is built from TRBV27 and TRBJ2-5; D unclear. The germline CDR1 and CDR2 sequences are MNHEY and SMNVEV (reference sequence). Trimming shortened V by 3 bases and J by 1 base, and 12 bases separated the two germline ends. The CDR3 runs 15 residues. In nucleotides, the CDR3 is TGTGCCAGCAGTTTCTTATCGGTGTTCCAAGAGACCCAGTACTTC. Its translation: CASSFLSVFQETQYF.

This clonotype was counted many times. The chain couples TRBV20-1 to TRBJ1-1; D gene ambiguous. The V end was cut by 3 bases, the J end by 0 bases, with 11 bases between. The germline V gene encodes CDR1 DFQATT and CDR2 SNEGSKA (reference sequence). This CDR3 has 14 amino acids. The CDR3 nucleotides read TGCAGTGCTAGTCTTGCAGCGATGAACACTGAAGCTTTCTTT. Translating it yields CSASLAAMNTEAFF.

This clonotype has a count of ten or more. V is TRBV30 and J is TRBJ1-5; D gene uncertain. V dropped 0 bases and J dropped 0 bases, with 6 bases sitting between them. This CDR3 region has 14 residues. CDR1 and CDR2 from the germline V gene are GTSNPN and SVGIG (reference sequence). The CDR3 protein is CAWSVSDSNQPQHF. CDR3 DNA: TGTGCCTGGAGTGTATCAGATAGCAATCAGCCCCAGCATTTT.

This clonotype has more than one count but fewer than ten. The chain carries TRBV7-2 and TRBJ2-1; 10 nucleotides align to TRBD2. The germline CDR1 and CDR2 sequences are SGHTA and FQGNSA. CDR3 length: 14 amino acids. The V gene end was trimmed by 5 bases and the J gene end by 7 bases; junction bases not matched to a gene: 5. CDR3 loop: CASSQASGRNEQFF. As DNA, the CDR3 is TGTGCCAGCAGCCAGGCTAGCGGGAGAAATGAGCAGTTCTTC.

The CDR3 DNA sequence: TGTGCCACCAGTGATCGTATAGCGGGGCAAGAGACCCAGTACTTC. Protein sequence: CATSDRIAGQETQYF. The chain carries TRBV24-1 and TRBJ2-5, with TRBD2 matching over 8 bases. This CDR3 spans 15 amino acids. The junction had 4 bases not matched to a gene; V was cut back by 3 bases and J by 2 bases. Germline V gene sequence: CDR1 KGHDR, CDR2 SFDVKD.

This chain links TRBV7-8 with TRBJ2-7; the D gene could be TRBD1 or TRBD2 (5 bases each). CDR3 length: 14 amino acids. Trimming took 4 bases from V and 6 from J, leaving 16 bases between them. Germline assignment: CDR1 SGHVS and CDR2 FQNEAQ. CDR3: CASSSRVGGVEQYF. The CDR3 DNA reads TGTGCCAGCAGCTCCCGGGTTGGGGGAGTCGAGCAGTACTTC.

This clonotype was detected ten times or more. The rearrangement joins TRBV7-3 to TRBJ2-5, with D possibly TRBD1 on 5 matching bases. Germline CDR1 SGHTA, CDR2 FQGTGA. Trimming took 5 bases from V and 4 from J, leaving 11 bases between them. The CDR3 contains 13 residues. CDR3 sequence reads: CASSQLGAETQYF. CDR3 DNA sequence: TGTGCCAGCAGCCAACTTGGGGCAGAGACCCAGTACTTC.

This clonotype was counted a few times. This chain joins TRBV20-1 and TRBJ1-5; 10 positions agree with TRBD1. In germline, CDR1 is DFQATT, CDR2 SNEGSKA (reference sequence). J lost 5 bases, V lost 1 base, and 5 bases had no gene match. The CDR3 sequence is 15 residues long. This CDR3 reads CSARGGQGWDQPQHF. The CDR3 DNA reads TGCAGTGCTAGAGGGGGACAGGGGTGGGATCAGCCCCAGCATTTT.

The chain recombines TRBV5-8 with TRBJ2-6, with 11 nucleotides matching TRBD2. CDR1 and CDR2 from the germline V gene are SGHTS and YDEGEE. The CDR3 covers 18 residues. Trimming took 5 bases from V and 3 from J; bases not matched to a gene: 10. Here the CDR3 DNA reads TGTGCCAGCAGACTCACTAGCGGGAGCTTGAGTGGGGCCAACGTCCTGACTTTC. This encodes CASRLTSGSLSGANVLTF.

Many counts were recorded for this clonotype. The rearrangement uses TRBV28 and TRBJ2-3; maybe TRBD2 (6 bases). V was pared by 8 bases and J by 2 bases, with 23 bases between. Germline V gene sequence: CDR1 MDHEN, CDR2 SYDVKM. The CDR3 has 17 residues. In DNA form, the CDR3 reads TGTGCCAGCGGAACGAGACGCGGGGTATTTTACACAGATACGCAGTATTTT. Amino acid sequence: CASGTRRGVFYTDTQYF.

V gene TRBV3-1 combines with J gene TRBJ2-2; 9 bases align to TRBD2. CDR1 is LGHDT and CDR2 is YNNKEL in the germline V gene (reference sequence). The CDR3 consists of 21 residues. With 0 bases clipped from V and 4 bases from J, the junction kept 18 bases outside the gene matches. The CDR3 nucleotides are TGTGCCAGCAGCCAAGATAAACCGAGTAGCGGGAGTGTTTGGGGCACCGGGGAGCTGTTTTTT. It translates to CASSQDKPSSGSVWGTGELFF.

This clonotype has ten or more counts. This CDR3 is CASSLDLGETQYF. CDR3 DNA: TGTGCCAGCAGTTTAGACCTGGGAGAGACCCAGTACTTC. This chain uses TRBV12-3 or TRBV12-4 with TRBJ2-5; D is unresolved. V gave up 1 base and J gave up 4 bases, with 7 bases separating them. The length of the CDR3 is 13 residues.

This clonotype was counted only a few times. The CDR3 DNA sequence: TGCAGTGCTAGAGATCGGGCAGCCTCCTACGAGCAGTACTTC. The encoded protein is CSARDRAASYEQYF. The rearrangement links TRBV20-1 to TRBJ2-7; D ambiguous. Trimming stripped 0 bases from V and 0 bases from J, with 9 bases between. This CDR3 has 14 amino acids. The germline V gene encodes CDR1 DFQATT and CDR2 SNEGSKA (reference sequence).

This clonotype showed up many times. This chain connects TRBV12-3 or TRBV12-4 to TRBJ2-1; weak D call: TRBD2 (6 bases). Trimming removed 5 bases at V and 3 bases at J, with 11 bases between. The CDR3 extends over 14 amino acids. CDR3 nucleotide sequence: TGTGCCAGCAGTCCACCGCGGGACTACAATGAGCAGTTCTTC. Translation gives CASSPPRDYNEQFF.

This clonotype appeared many times. This rearrangement joins TRBV6-1 to TRBJ2-5, with 7 positions matching TRBD2. Germline-derived CDR1 and CDR2 are MNHNS and SASEGT. The CDR3 totals 15 residues. The V gene end was trimmed by 3 bases and the J gene end by 4 bases; junction bases not matched to a gene: 8. The CDR3 loop is CASSDRGRGGETQYF. CDR3 in DNA: TGTGCCAGCAGTGACCGAGGGAGGGGTGGAGAGACCCAGTACTTC.

The chain links TRBV19 to TRBJ2-2; 8 bases are a match to TRBD1. CDR3 length: 14 residues. The trim removed 7 bases at V and 6 bases at J, leaving 7 bases unmatched. The V gene's germline CDR1 is LNHDA and CDR2 SQIVND (reference sequence). The CDR3 DNA is TGTGCCAGTAAACGTGGACAGGGTTCCGGGGAGCTGTTTTTT. Its protein is CASKRGQGSGELFF.

This clonotype was found a few times. The chain is built from TRBV5-1 and TRBJ1-2, with D hard to call. The CDR3 length is 14 residues. Trimming shortened V by 0 bases and J by 8 bases, and 14 bases separated the two germline ends. Germline CDR1 SGHRS, CDR2 YFSETQ. In nucleotides, the CDR3 is TGCGCCAGCAGCTTGGCCGGGCGGGGTCTGGGCTACACCTTC. Its translation is CASSLAGRGLGYTF.

There are a few counts of this clonotype. The chain carries TRBV19 and TRBJ2-1; 7 bases map to TRBD2. The CDR3 totals 15 residues. Germline V gives CDR1 LNHDA, CDR2 SQIVND (reference sequence). The V and J ends lost 5 bases and 9 bases, in that order; junction bases with no gene match: 13. DNA for the CDR3: TGTGCCAGTAGTGGCCTAGCGGTACAATACGGTGAGCAGTTCTTC. Translated, it gives CASSGLAVQYGEQFF.